One and the same sample provided the 18 T cell receptor beta chains below, sequenced in a study of shared clonotypes between healthy human individuals. The table came from immunoSEQ multiplex PCR; TCRdb's copy has only in-frame clones and leaves some out. The sample yields under 1,100,000 clones, about 75% seen once. The sample was memory CD4+ T cells sorted from blood. Noted subset: CD45RA-negative fraction. These receptors were obtained from a man between 18 and 29 years old in good health.

To note about this clone: Since a much larger clone is just one base distant, this may be a read error. This same CDR3 is encoded by further DNA sequences in the sample. This chain uses TRBV18 with TRBJ2-3; 8 bases fit TRBD1. CDR3 length equals 15 residues. With 3 bases clipped from V and 4 bases from J, the junction kept 6 bases outside the gene matches. Germline CDR1 KGHSH, CDR2 LQKENI. The CDR3 region has the DNA TGTGCCAGCTCACCCGGGACAGGTGGTCCAGATACGCAGTATTTT. It specifies CASSPGTGGPDTQYF.

The V and J genes are TRBV9 and TRBJ1-2; D unclear. The germline gives CDR1 SGDLS, CDR2 YYNGEE. This CDR3 is 16 amino acids long. V was cut by 3 bases and J by 2 bases, with 17 bases left in between. Written as DNA, the CDR3 is TGTGCCAGCAGCGCCCACACCTCCAGGAAGAACTATGGCTACACCTTC. It translates to CASSAHTSRKNYGYTF.

This clone was seen once. The rearrangement links TRBV7-2 to TRBJ2-1; 7 bases align to TRBD2. Trimming at V came to 0 bases and at J to 1 base, leaving 3 bases not matched to a gene. CDR3 size: 16 residues. Per germline, CDR1 SGHTA and CDR2 FQGNSA. In nucleotides, the CDR3 is TGTGCCAGCAGCTTAGCCGCGGGACTATCCTACAATGAGCAGTTCTTC. Its translation: CASSLAAGLSYNEQFF.

As regards this clone: The same CDR3 arises from other DNA sequences in this sample as well. The chain couples TRBV4-3 to TRBJ2-7; 7 bases map to TRBD1. The CDR3 is 13 amino acids. Germline V gene sequence: CDR1 LGHNA, CDR2 YSLEER. V dropped 4 bases and J dropped 4; count of bases not matched to a gene: 4. CDR3 sequence reads: CASSRLQGYEQYF. The CDR3 DNA follows: TGCGCCAGCAGCCGCCTACAGGGGTACGAGCAGTACTTC.

The chain carries TRBV5-6 and TRBJ2-7, with a possible D match to TRBD2 (6 bases). CDR3 length: 15 amino acids. Trimming left V 2 bases short and J 5 bases short, with 17 bases between. From germline, CDR1 is SGHDT and CDR2 YYEEEE. CDR3 protein: CASSFWTTSLDEQYF. The CDR3 nucleotides are TGTGCCAGCAGCTTTTGGACTACCTCTCTAGACGAGCAGTACTTC.

About this clone itself: The sample holds other DNA sequences that translate to the same CDR3. V and J are TRBV5-4 and TRBJ2-5; D possibly corresponds to TRBD1 (6 bases). The CDR3 spans 12 residues. V was pared by 4 bases and J by 3 bases, with 7 bases between. The V gene's germline CDR1 is SGHNT and CDR2 YYREEE (reference sequence). CDR3 residues: CASSRDKETQYF. The DNA for the CDR3 is TGTGCCAGCAGCAGGGACAAAGAGACCCAGTACTTC. The whole variable domain, remainder taken from reference TRBV5-4 and TRBJ2-5, is ETGVTQSPTHLIKTRGQQVTLRCSSQSGHNTVSWYQQALGQGPQFIFQYYREEENGRGNFPPRFSGLQFPNYSSELNVNALELDDSALYLCASSRDKETQYFGPGTRLLVL.

This clone was seen just once. The V call is TRBV2, the J call TRBJ2-2; TRBD1 matches at 8 bases. V shed 6 bases and J 8 bases; nucleotides not matched to a gene: 8. CDR1 and CDR2 (germline): SNHLY, FYNNEI. This CDR3 region has 14 residues. DNA for the CDR3: TGTGCCAGCAGCATGGCAGGGGGCAGAGGGGAGCTGTTTTTT. Its protein is CASSMAGGRGELFF. The full variable domain, completed using reference TRBV2 and TRBJ2-2, is EPEVTQTPSHQVTQMGQEVILRCVPISNHLYFYWYRQILGQKVEFLVSFYNNEISEKSEIFDDQFSVERPDGSNFTLKIRSTKLEDSAMYFCASSMAGGRGELFFGEGSRLTVL.

The gene calls are TRBV6-4 and TRBJ2-1, with TRBD1 matching over 9 bases. Per the germline V gene, CDR1 is MRHNA and CDR2 is SNTAGT. This CDR3 region has 15 residues. V shed 10 bases and J 4 bases; nucleotides not matched to a gene: 11. The CDR3 region has the DNA TGTGCCAAGACCCCGGGACAGGGTTTTTACAATGAGCAGTTCTTC. This sequence encodes CAKTPGQGFYNEQFF.

The gene calls are TRBV5-1 and TRBJ2-5, with TRBD1 as a possible D gene (5 bases). In germline, CDR1 is SGHRS, CDR2 YFSETQ. With 1 base removed from V and 2 bases from J, the gap between germline ends came to 9 bases. The CDR3 sequence is 14 residues long. The CDR3: CASSLSQGQETQYF. The CDR3 DNA reads TGCGCCAGCAGCTTGTCGCAGGGTCAAGAGACCCAGTACTTC.

The genes are TRBV27 and TRBJ2-1, with TRBD1 matching 10 bases. Germline V gives CDR1 MNHEY, CDR2 SMNVEV (reference sequence). The CDR3 has 16 amino acids. The V and J ends lost 4 bases and 4 bases, in that order; junction bases with no gene match: 7. CDR3 in amino acids: CASSSSQGQGYNEQFF. CDR3 in DNA: TGTGCCAGCAGTTCATCCCAGGGACAGGGGTACAATGAGCAGTTCTTC.

This clone was picked up a small number of times. The genes are TRBV30 and TRBJ2-1; 7 nucleotides line up with TRBD2. The length of the CDR3 is 15 residues. The trim removed 4 bases at V and 7 bases at J, leaving 13 bases unmatched. Germline V gives CDR1 GTSNPN, CDR2 SVGIG (reference sequence). The CDR3 here is CAWIPIRREHNEQFF. The CDR3 nucleotides are TGTGCCTGGATACCTATACGGCGGGAGCATAATGAGCAGTTCTTC.

This chain connects TRBV9 to TRBJ2-3, with D unclear. V was cut by 1 base and J by 2 bases, with 11 bases left in between. The germline gives CDR1 SGDLS, CDR2 YYNGEE. This CDR3 comprises 15 residues. The CDR3 protein is CASSVLQASTDTQYF. The CDR3 DNA sequence: TGTGCCAGCAGCGTATTGCAGGCATCCACAGATACGCAGTATTTT.

V and J are TRBV5-4 and TRBJ2-1; 9 nucleotides line up with TRBD2. In germline, CDR1 is SGHNT, CDR2 YYREEE (reference sequence). This CDR3 region has 15 residues. J gave up 8 bases and V 5 bases, and 11 bases lay outside the gene matches. CDR3 DNA: TGTGCCAGCAGTAAAGCGGGGGGTGGAGCGTATGAGCAGTTCTTC. It translates to CASSKAGGGAYEQFF.

The rearrangement joins TRBV7-9 to TRBJ2-1; 10 positions agree with TRBD2. This CDR3 has 18 amino acids. V was clipped by 4 bases and J by 7 bases; unmatched bases: 16. Per the germline V gene, CDR1 is SEHNR and CDR2 is FQNEAQ (reference sequence). The CDR3 DNA is TGTGCCAGCAGCTCTGCCCGGACAGTCCTAGCGGGAGTGAATGAGCAGTTCTTC. Protein: CASSSARTVLAGVNEQFF.

This chain joins TRBV5-4 and TRBJ1-6, with D tentatively TRBD1 (5 bases). The germline CDR1 and CDR2 sequences are SGHNT and YYREEE (reference sequence). CDR3 length: 14 amino acids. The CDR3 loop reads CATQIGGTDSPLHF. DNA for the CDR3: TGTGCTACGCAGATTGGGGGAACGGATTCACCCCTCCACTTT. Based on the CDR3 plus reference TRBV5-4 and TRBJ1-6, the full variable domain is ETGVTQSPTHLIKTRGQQVTLRCSSQSGHNTVSWYQQALGQGPQFIFQYYREEENGRGNFPPRFSGLQFPNYSSELNVNALELDDSALYLCATQIGGTDSPLHFGNGTRLTVT.

The V call is TRBV6-6, the J call TRBJ2-2, with D tentatively TRBD2 (5 bases). CDR3 length: 16 residues. V was trimmed by 0 bases and J by 6 bases, leaving 14 bases between them. Germline V gives CDR1 MNHNY, CDR2 SVGAGI (reference sequence). The CDR3 spells CASSYSRRGRSGELFF. The CDR3 nucleotides read TGTGCCAGCAGTTACTCGAGACGGGGAAGGTCCGGGGAGCTGTTTTTT.

This chain uses TRBV6-6 with TRBJ1-4; D is unresolved. Germline CDR1 and CDR2: MNHNY and SVGAGI (reference sequence). This CDR3 comprises 11 residues. V was clipped by 4 bases and J by 17 bases, with 14 bases between them. The CDR3 loop is CASSWTGGSFF. CDR3 DNA: TGTGCCAGCAGTTGGACGGGCGGTTCCTTTTTT.

With respect to this clone: Other DNA sequences in this sample translate to the same CDR3. This rearrangement joins TRBV9 to TRBJ2-3; D perhaps matches TRBD1 (6 bases). The length of the CDR3 is 15 residues. Trimming cost V 0 bases and J 4 bases, with 12 bases left between them. Germline CDR1 SGDLS, CDR2 YYNGEE. The CDR3 spells CASSVGGLRADTQYF. The CDR3 coding sequence is TGTGCCAGCAGCGTAGGGGGGCTAAGGGCAGATACGCAGTATTTT.